These T cell receptor beta chains were read from a single sample in a study of blood T cell repertoires in COVID-19. The method was immunoSEQ multiplex PCR; TCRdb's version includes in-frame clones alone and lacks a portion of them. The table includes 200,000 to 250,000 clones, approximately 82% detected once. Sequencing was carried out using peripheral blood. These receptors all stem from a man aged 50-60 years with active or convalescent COVID-19. Both conserved end residues are part of each CDR3. Each record gives: J gene, V gene, clone size, D gene, CDR3 DNA, CDR3 protein. A D gene is named only where the DNA matches it firmly. The size field is filled for only some rows; it gives once, few, many or a size class.

TRBJ2-2 TRBV4-1 - - TGCGCCAGCAGCCCCAGGGATCTCGCCGGGGAGCTGTTTTTT CASSPRDLAGELFF
TRBJ1-4 TRBV3-1/TRBV3-2 - TRBD1 TGTGCCAGCAGCCAGCAGGGGGCCGGTGAAAAACTGTTTTTT CASSQQGAGEKLFF
TRBJ2-2 TRBV7-8 - - TGTGCCAGCAGCTTAGGCGGCGGCGGGGAGCTGTTTTTT CASSLGGGGELFF
TRBJ1-1 TRBV28 - TRBD1 TGTGCCAGCAGTACCGACAGGGGTGATATATGGAACACTGAAGCTTTCTTT CASSTDRGDIWNTEAFF
TRBJ1-1 TRBV7-7 - - TGTGCCAGCAGCTTAGGCTCCAGGGTGGCCACTGAAGCTTTCTTT CASSLGSRVATEAFF
TRBJ2-3 TRBV5-4 - - TGTGCCAGCAGCTTGGGAGACACAGATACGCAGTATTTT CASSLGDTDTQYF
TRBJ2-3 TRBV28 - - TGTGCCAGCAGTTTCCCCGGGACACTTACAGATACGCAGTATTTT CASSFPGTLTDTQYF
TRBJ2-3 TRBV5-1 - TRBD2 TGCGCCAGCCCTGATAAGACTAGCGGGGGTTCAGATACGCAGTATTTT CASPDKTSGGSDTQYF
TRBJ1-5 TRBV4-3 - - TGCGCCAGCAGCCAAACCCCGCAGACAGGCTTACTCAATCAGCCCCAGCATTTT CASSQTPQTGLLNQPQHF
TRBJ2-2 TRBV24-1 - - TGTGCCACCAGTGATTTTTTGGAGGGCACCGGGGAGCTGTTTTTT CATSDFLEGTGELFF
TRBJ1-2 TRBV28 - - TGTGCCAGCAGTCCGGGGACTTTACCCGGCTACACCTTC CASSPGTLPGYTF
TRBJ1-1 TRBV29-1 - - TGCAGCGCGGAAACAGGGCTAGGAAACACTGAAGCTTTCTTT CSAETGLGNTEAFF
TRBJ2-7 TRBV3-1/TRBV3-2 - - TGTGCCAGCAGCGCAGGGGGGAGTTACGAGCAGTACTTC CASSAGGSYEQYF
TRBJ1-6 TRBV7-9 - TRBD1 TGTGCCAGCAGCGCGGAAGGGACAGGGACCTCACCCCTCCACTTT CASSAEGTGTSPLHF
TRBJ1-1 TRBV19 - TRBD1 TGTGCCAGTAGTGTCCGACAGGGGACCTTTAAGAATACTGAAGCTTTCTTT CASSVRQGTFKNTEAFF
TRBJ1-5 TRBV6-5 - - TGTGCCACTAGGGGGGGACTCAATCAGCCCCAGCATTTT CATRGGLNQPQHF
TRBJ2-5 TRBV5-1 - - TGCGCCAGCAGCCAGCAGGATCCAAAAGAGACCCAGTACTTC CASSQQDPKETQYF
TRBJ1-2 TRBV19 - TRBD1 TGTGCCAGTCGGGACAGGGGGCTACATAACTATGGCTACACCTTC CASRDRGLHNYGYTF
TRBJ2-3 TRBV29-1 once TRBD1 TGCAGCGTTCAAGGACAGGGACACGGGACAGATACGCAGTATTTT CSVQGQGHGTDTQYF
TRBJ1-5 TRBV6-2/TRBV6-3 - - TGTGCCAGCAGTTCCGGGGGGGGTGGCAATCAGCCCCAGCATTTT CASSSGGGGNQPQHF
TRBJ2-7 TRBV20-1 - TRBD2 TGCAGTGGAGGACTAGTATACGAGCAGTACTTC CSGGLVYEQYF
TRBJ2-7 TRBV6-5 - TRBD1 TGTGCCAGCAGGCCAGGGGACAGGGGGTTAAGGCAGTACTTC CASRPGDRGLRQYF
TRBJ1-3 TRBV12-3/TRBV12-4 - - TGTGCCAGCAGGCCAGGCTCTGGAAACACCATATATTTT CASRPGSGNTIYF
TRBJ2-7 TRBV5-4 few TRBD1 TGTGCCAGCAGCTCCGCCCGGGACAGGTCCTACGAGCAGTACTTC CASSSARDRSYEQYF
TRBJ1-2 TRBV15 - TRBD1 TGTGCCACCAGCACAGGGGGCACGGGCTATGGCTACACCTTC CATSTGGTGYGYTF
TRBJ1-1 TRBV28 - TRBD1 TGTGCCACCATAGGGACAGGGTACACTGAAGCTTTCTTT CATIGTGYTEAFF
TRBJ1-2 TRBV6-2/TRBV6-3 - TRBD1 TGTGCCAGCAGTACCCCGGGACAGGGGGTGCCGACATATGGCTACACCTTC CASSTPGQGVPTYGYTF
TRBJ1-2 TRBV6-5 - TRBD1 TGTGCCAGCACCCCCAGGGGGCAAAGGAACTATGGCTACACCTTC CASTPRGQRNYGYTF
TRBJ1-4 TRBV27 - TRBD1 TGTGCCAGCAGTTCCTCCGGGACAGGGTATGAAAAACTGTTTTTT CASSSSGTGYEKLFF
TRBJ2-1 TRBV29-1 - TRBD2 TGCAGCGTTGCGGGGGGGAGCTCCTACAATGAGCAGTTCTTC CSVAGGSSYNEQFF
TRBJ1-2 TRBV6-2/TRBV6-3 - - TGTGCCAGCAGTTACGGCCCGGGCTACACCTTC CASSYGPGYTF
TRBJ2-6 TRBV5-1 - - TGCGCCAGCAGCCCTCTACGGGCCAACGTCCTGACTTTC CASSPLRANVLTF
TRBJ1-2 TRBV28 - TRBD1 TGTGCCAGCAGTGTGGACAGGGTTGCCTATGGCTACACCTTC CASSVDRVAYGYTF
TRBJ2-7 TRBV15 - - TGTGCCACCAGCAGAGATCTATCAGACCAGGGGAACTACGAGCAGTACTTC CATSRDLSDQGNYEQYF
TRBJ2-3 TRBV6-2/TRBV6-3 - TRBD2 TGTGCCAGCAGTTACCCGACGAAAGCGGGGATGTCCACAGATACGCAGTATTTT CASSYPTKAGMSTDTQYF
TRBJ2-7 TRBV28 - - TGTGCCAGCAGTTACCCTATCATGGCGGGACGTACCTACGAGCAGTACTTC CASSYPIMAGRTYEQYF
TRBJ1-1 TRBV28 few TRBD1 TGTGCCAGCAGTTTATACCAGGCCGGGACAGCGAACACTGAAGCTTTCTTT CASSLYQAGTANTEAFF
TRBJ2-1 TRBV5-6 once - TGTGCCAGCAGCTTGGGGCATGAGCAGTTCTTC CASSLGHEQFF
TRBJ2-3 TRBV5-4 - - TGTGCCAGCAGCCCAGCCCAGGGGGCGGGGGGGGATACGCAGTATTTT CASSPAQGAGGDTQYF
TRBJ1-2 TRBV2 few - TGTGCCAGCAATGGACAGAACGGAGGTTACTATGGCTACACCTTC CASNGQNGGYYGYTF
TRBJ2-2 TRBV5-1 few TRBD1 TGCGCCAGCAGGCGACCGGGACAGGGGTCGGGCGGGGAGCTGTTTTTT CASRRPGQGSGGELFF
TRBJ2-1 TRBV21-1 once - TGTGCCTTAAGGACAGGGAACGGTAAGAATGAGCAGTTCTTC CALRTGNGKNEQFF
TRBJ2-7 TRBV6-5 - - TGTGCCACCTCCTATCCCCGGTCAGGGGTTTACGAGCAGTACTTC CATSYPRSGVYEQYF
TRBJ1-1 TRBV4-3 - - TGCGCCAGCAGCCAAGGCACGGGGGTCCTAAACACTGAAGCTTTCTTT CASSQGTGVLNTEAFF
TRBJ2-1 TRBV29-1 - TRBD2 TGCAGCGTTGCCTTCCGGGGGCGGGGGGCCTACAATGAGCAGTTCTTC CSVAFRGRGAYNEQFF
TRBJ1-6 TRBV2 - - TGTGCCAGCAGTGAATTCGGTCCTCTCAATAATTCACCCCTCCACTTT CASSEFGPLNNSPLHF
TRBJ2-1 TRBV7-9 - - TGTGCCAGCAGCTTACGGTCCGGCGGTGAGCAGTTCTTC CASSLRSGGEQFF
TRBJ2-3 TRBV2 - TRBD2 TGTGCCAGCATCGATAGCGGGAGGCTCACAGATACGCAGTATTTT CASIDSGRLTDTQYF
TRBJ1-1 TRBV7-2 few - TGTGCCAGCAGCTTAGTTGGGGGGGGGTACCCCCAAGCTTTCTTT CASSLVGGGYPQAFF